This entry lists 21 T cell receptor beta chains sequenced from one sample in a study of shared clonotypes between healthy human individuals. Generated by immunoSEQ multiplex PCR, the TCRdb table keeps only in-frame clones and is missing some. The profile covers approximately 1.9 million clones, with about 94% appearing a single time and roughly 1.7% taken by the ten largest. As defined, naive CD8 cells were CD45RO-negative and positively selected for CCR7, with terminally differentiated effector memory CD45RA+ cells excluded. The sequenced sample consisted of naive CD8+ T cells from PBMCs. The receptors originated from a man between 18 and 29 years old in good health. Some clones in this sample may be carry-over from other donors' samples.

This chain connects TRBV9 to TRBJ2-7; no clear D. This CDR3 comprises 15 residues. Germline V lookup: CDR1 SGDLS, CDR2 YYNGEE. The V gene lost 0 bases and the J gene lost 4 bases, with 14 bases spanning the gap. CDR3 sequence reads: CASSVAETPLYEQYF. In DNA, the CDR3 is TGTGCCAGCAGCGTAGCTGAGACTCCCCTATACGAGCAGTACTTC.

This chain links TRBV5-6 with TRBJ2-7; the match to TRBD2 covers 8 bases. V lost 6 bases to trimming and J lost 3 bases; unmatched junction nucleotides: 5. The germline CDR1 and CDR2 sequences are SGHDT and YYEEEE. The CDR3 is 13 residues long. The CDR3 DNA reads TGTGCCAGCAAACTAGCGGACCACTACGAGCAGTACTTC. Amino acids: CASKLADHYEQYF.

The chain joins TRBV5-6 to TRBJ1-1; 7 bases map to TRBD1. CDR1 is SGHDT and CDR2 is YYEEEE in the germline V gene. The CDR3 is 15 residues long. V was clipped by 4 bases and J by 7 bases; unmatched bases: 13. CDR3 DNA sequence: TGTGCCAGCAGCGGGAAGGTCTTGGCAGGGGGTGAAGCTTTCTTT. As protein: CASSGKVLAGGEAFF. The full variable domain, with the rest looked up from reference TRBV5-6 and TRBJ1-1, is DAGVTQSPTHLIKTRGQQVTLRCSPKSGHDTVSWYQQALGQGPQFIFQYYEEEERQRGNFPDRFSGHQFPNYSSELNVNALLLGDSALYLCASSGKVLAGGEAFFGQGTRLTVV.

The chain carries TRBV27 and TRBJ2-2; the D gene is possibly TRBD2 (6 bases). The CDR3 length is 16 residues. V was cut by 1 base and J by 4 bases, with 13 bases left in between. Germline V lookup: CDR1 MNHEY, CDR2 SMNVEV (reference sequence). The CDR3 here is CASSLLPGVRTGELFF. CDR3 sequence (DNA): TGTGCCAGCAGTTTATTACCGGGAGTTCGCACCGGGGAGCTGTTTTTT.

This chain links TRBV7-2 with TRBJ1-2; 9 bases map to TRBD1. Germline CDR1 reads SGHTA; CDR2 reads FQGNSA. Trimming cost V 5 bases and J 8 bases; bases outside gene matches: 12. The CDR3 spans 15 residues. In DNA form, the CDR3 reads TGTGCCAGCAGCGATCCGGGACAGGGAGTAGGCGGCTACACCTTC. Translated: CASSDPGQGVGGYTF. The full variable domain, rest sourced from reference TRBV7-2 and TRBJ1-2, is GAGVSQSPSNKVTEKGKDVELRCDPISGHTALYWYRQSLGQGLEFLIYFQGNSAPDKSGLPSDRFSAERTGGSVSTLTIQRTQQEDSAVYLCASSDPGQGVGGYTFGSGTRLTVV.

Comment on this clone: The same CDR3 can be traced to other DNA sequences in this sample. CDR3 in DNA: TGTGCCAGCAGCGTAGGGGGGGCTGGCGGGGAGACCCAGTACTTC. Translating gives CASSVGGAGGETQYF. The V gene is TRBV9, the J gene TRBJ2-5; either TRBD1 or TRBD2 may supply D (6 bases each). Per the germline V gene, CDR1 is SGDLS and CDR2 is YYNGEE. V lost 0 bases and J lost 5, with 14 bases in between. The CDR3 runs 15 residues.

This rearrangement joins TRBV7-6 to TRBJ1-5, with TRBD1 as a possible D gene (6 bases). This CDR3 is 15 amino acids long. Looked up from germline, CDR1 is SGHVS and CDR2 is FNYEAQ. Trimming took 5 bases from V and 3 from J, leaving 14 bases between them. The CDR3 DNA is TGTGCCAGCAGCCCCGCGGGGGGGCCCAATCAGCCCCAGCATTTT. The encoded protein is CASSPAGGPNQPQHF.

CDR3 residues: CASSSTTGVGETQYF. CDR3 sequence (DNA): TGTGCCAGCAGCTCCACCACAGGGGTTGGCGAGACCCAGTACTTC. This rearrangement joins TRBV7-9 to TRBJ2-5, with TRBD1 matching over 7 bases. This CDR3 contains 15 residues. Germline CDR1 and CDR2: SEHNR and FQNEAQ (reference sequence). Trimming cost V 4 bases and J 5 bases; bases outside gene matches: 10.

This clone occurred once. The genes are TRBV5-1 and TRBJ2-1, with a weak D call TRBD1 (6 bases). CDR1 is SGHRS, CDR2 YFSETQ, per germline. V lost 1 base to trimming and J lost 4 bases, with 6 bases between them. The CDR3 runs 13 residues. CDR3 residues: CASSLRGYNEQFF. The CDR3 nucleotides read TGCGCCAGCAGCTTGAGGGGGTACAATGAGCAGTTCTTC.

The rearrangement uses TRBV9 and TRBJ1-5; D is ambiguous. The length of the CDR3 is 14 residues. Germline values: CDR1 SGDLS, CDR2 YYNGEE. The V gene lost 4 bases and the J gene lost 9 bases, with 17 bases spanning the gap. DNA for the CDR3: TGTGCCAGCAGCCCGAGGTGGGGAGGAGGGCCCCAGCATTTT. It codes for CASSPRWGGGPQHF.

This sequence joins TRBV27 and TRBJ2-5, with D possibly being TRBD2 (5 bases). This CDR3 has 14 amino acids. Looked up from germline, CDR1 is MNHEY and CDR2 is SMNVEV (reference sequence). The V and J ends lost 6 bases and 4 bases respectively, with 15 bases between them. CDR3 protein: CASSHLGGTETQYF. CDR3 nucleotide sequence: TGTGCCAGCAGCCACCTCGGAGGTACAGAGACCCAGTACTTC.

This chain links TRBV5-6 with TRBJ2-3; the D gene is possibly TRBD2 (5 bases). V lost 6 bases, J lost 10 bases, and 15 bases lay in between. CDR1 is SGHDT and CDR2 is YYEEEE in the germline V gene. This CDR3 is built from 12 residues. Here the CDR3 reads CASNPYRDAQYF. CDR3 bases: TGTGCCAGCAACCCCTACCGGGATGCGCAGTATTTT. Full variable domain (rest looked up from reference TRBV5-6 and TRBJ2-3): DAGVTQSPTHLIKTRGQQVTLRCSPKSGHDTVSWYQQALGQGPQFIFQYYEEEERQRGNFPDRFSGHQFPNYSSELNVNALLLGDSALYLCASNPYRDAQYFGPGTRLTVL.

This sequence joins TRBV5-6 and TRBJ2-6, with no clear D. Germline CDR1 SGHDT, CDR2 YYEEEE. V lost 3 bases and J 0 bases, leaving 7 bases between the germline ends. The CDR3 contains 15 residues. Written as DNA, the CDR3 is TGTGCCAGCAGCTCCAAACCCTCTGGGGCCAACGTCCTGACTTTC. Translation: CASSSKPSGANVLTF.

The J gene is TRBJ2-3, the V gene TRBV7-3; TRBD1 aligns across 7 bases. This CDR3 is built from 15 residues. V shed 5 bases, J shed 0 bases, and the junction held 5 bases outside the gene matches. Germline-derived CDR1 and CDR2 are SGHTA and FQGTGA. The CDR3 protein is CASSQTGWSTDTQYF. The DNA of the CDR3 is TGTGCCAGCAGCCAGACAGGGTGGAGCACAGATACGCAGTATTTT.

V is TRBV28 and J is TRBJ2-5; 7 nucleotides match TRBD2. Germline V gene lookup returns CDR1 MDHEN and CDR2 SYDVKM. The CDR3 has 17 amino acids. The J segment lost 5 bases and the V segment lost 4 bases, leaving 16 bases of the junction unmatched. The CDR3 DNA sequence: TGTGCCAGCAGTTCCCTTCCTTGGGCGGGAGAGCTGGAGACCCAGTACTTC. As protein: CASSSLPWAGELETQYF.

The V and J genes are TRBV4-2 and TRBJ1-3, with a weak D call TRBD1 (5 bases). This CDR3 spans 14 amino acids. Germline V gene sequence: CDR1 LGHNA, CDR2 YNFKEQ. Trimming left V 2 bases short and J 4 bases short, with 9 bases between. The CDR3 DNA sequence: TGTGCCAGCAGCCAAAAAGGGGCCGGAAACACCATATATTTT. It codes for CASSQKGAGNTIYF.

This chain joins TRBV7-9 and TRBJ2-1, with 9 bases fitting TRBD1. V dropped 5 bases and J dropped 4; count of bases not matched to a gene: 9. CDR1 is SEHNR, CDR2 FQNEAQ, per germline (reference sequence). The CDR3 runs 16 residues. CDR3 region: CASSPDRGKRYNEQFF. For the CDR3, the DNA is TGTGCCAGCAGCCCCGACAGGGGGAAGCGGTACAATGAGCAGTTCTTC.

The rearrangement uses TRBV10-3 and TRBJ1-1; the D is unclear. V gave up 0 bases and J gave up 8 bases, with 16 bases separating them. CDR3 length: 15 amino acids. From germline, CDR1 is ENHRY and CDR2 SYGVKD. CDR3 residues: CAISESAQAPTEAFF. Written as DNA, the CDR3 is TGTGCCATCAGTGAGTCGGCGCAGGCCCCGACCGAAGCTTTCTTT.

The chain links TRBV4-1 to TRBJ2-4, with TRBD2 identical over 10 bases. Trimming cost V 1 base and J 9 bases; bases outside gene matches: 9. The length of the CDR3 is 16 residues. The V gene's germline CDR1 is MGHRA and CDR2 YSYEKL. DNA of the CDR3: TGCGCCAGCAGCCAAGCGGTCCTAGCGGGAGCTCGCATTCAGTACTTC. Protein sequence: CASSQAVLAGARIQYF.

The CDR3, as DNA: TGTGCCAGCAGTATCCGGGACACCGGGGAGCTGTTTTTT. Its protein is CASSIRDTGELFF. The chain links TRBV27 to TRBJ2-2; D uncertain. The V end was cut by 5 bases, the J end by 3 bases, with 7 bases between. This CDR3 spans 13 amino acids. Germline V gives CDR1 MNHEY, CDR2 SMNVEV (reference sequence).

The chain is built from TRBV7-7 and TRBJ2-5, with D perhaps matching TRBD2 (5 bases). Trimming stripped 1 base from V and 3 bases from J, with 6 bases between. The CDR3 loop spans 13 amino acids. The V gene's germline CDR1 is SSHAT and CDR2 FNYEAQ (reference sequence). Here the CDR3 DNA reads TGTGCCAGCAGCTTAGAGGGAGAAGAGACCCAGTACTTC. It codes for CASSLEGEETQYF.